The source of this T cell receptor beta chain is a study of T-cell reconstitution after alpha-beta-depleted transplantation in children. Molecular barcoding with unique molecular identifiers was used for the TCRbeta library. Using its own MiXCR run on the PCR reads, TCRdb lists one record per CDR3 protein. The table has about 300,000 distinct CDR3 sequences, around 10% seen once. Study-level results: Expanded clones from the graft, numbering several hundred, reportedly supplied alpha-beta T cells about two months after transplant. Elevated TCRbeta diversity at day 60 was traced, in some patients, to surviving recipient T cells and thymic progenitors. By one year post-transplant, T-cell counts and diversity largely arose from T cells that were newly produced.

The length of the CDR3 is 13 residues. Trimming pared 0 bases from V and 3 bases from J, leaving 7 bases between. CDR1 and CDR2 (germline): SGHRS, YFSETQ. This clonotype was recorded at least ten times. What it binds is not known. This chain joins TRBV5-1 and TRBJ2-7, with D possibly being TRBD1 (5 bases). The sequence was collected from a boy less than two years old with acute myeloid leukemia, due to receive a stem cell transplant. The sequences come from PBMCs, collected before TCRalphabeta/CD19-depleted stem cell transplant. Here the CDR3 reads CASSLGQIYEQYF. CDR3 nucleotides: TGCGCCAGCAGCTTGGGACAGATCTACGAGCAGTACTTC.